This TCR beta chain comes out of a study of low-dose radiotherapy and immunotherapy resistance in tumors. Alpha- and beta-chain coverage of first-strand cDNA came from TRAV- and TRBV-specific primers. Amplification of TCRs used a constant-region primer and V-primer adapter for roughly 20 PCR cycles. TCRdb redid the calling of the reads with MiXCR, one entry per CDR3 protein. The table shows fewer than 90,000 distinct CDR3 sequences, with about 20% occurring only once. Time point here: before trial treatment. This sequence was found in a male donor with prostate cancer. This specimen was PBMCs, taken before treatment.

The CDR3, as DNA: TGTGCCAGCAGCAGGGGGACAGTGGACAATGAGCAGTTCTTC. This encodes CASSRGTVDNEQFF. The rearrangement links TRBV7-3 to TRBJ2-1, with TRBD1 matching over 7 bases. The CDR3 is 14 residues long. Germline V gives CDR1 SGHTA, CDR2 FQGTGA. Unmatched junction bases numbered 6, after V lost 5 bases and J lost 5 bases.